Sequencing of this T cell receptor (beta chain) was carried out in a study of T cell changes during pregnancy in multiple sclerosis. Only in-frame clones appear in the TCRdb table, and some are missing; sequencing was by immunoSEQ multiplex PCR. The sample records under 70,000 clones, 80% to 95% being singletons. The sequencing used peripheral blood, collected in the third trimester of pregnancy. The sequence derives from a female donor in good health, enrolled as a control in a pregnancy study.

The CDR3 DNA follows: TGTGCCTGGAGTTCCTGGAATAGCGGCCTTCGGGAGACCCAGTACTTC. Residues: CAWSSWNSGLRETQYF. The chain has TRBV30 and TRBJ2-5, with D tentatively TRBD2 (6 bases). The germline V and J ends were trimmed by 2 bases and 5 bases, with 21 bases remaining between them. Germline V lookup: CDR1 GTSNPN, CDR2 SVGIG (reference sequence). The CDR3 runs to 16 residues.